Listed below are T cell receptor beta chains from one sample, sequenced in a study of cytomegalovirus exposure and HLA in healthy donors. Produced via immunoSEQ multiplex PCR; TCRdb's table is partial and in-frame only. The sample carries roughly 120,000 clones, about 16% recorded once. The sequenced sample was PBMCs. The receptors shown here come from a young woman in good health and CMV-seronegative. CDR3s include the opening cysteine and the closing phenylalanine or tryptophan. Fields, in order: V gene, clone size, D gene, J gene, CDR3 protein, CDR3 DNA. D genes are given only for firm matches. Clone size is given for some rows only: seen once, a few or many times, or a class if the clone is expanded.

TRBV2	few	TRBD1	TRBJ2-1	CASSDSWDRTFPVDEQFF	TGTGCCAGCAGTGACTCATGGGACAGGACTTTTCCTGTAGATGAGCAGTTCTTC
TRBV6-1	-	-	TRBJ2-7	CASSGPERGLDEQYF	TGTGCCAGCAGCGGTCCCGAAAGGGGTCTCGACGAGCAGTACTTC
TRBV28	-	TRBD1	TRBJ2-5	CASSSLRDREGTQYF	TGTGCCAGCAGCTCACTCCGGGACAGAGAGGGGACCCAGTACTTC
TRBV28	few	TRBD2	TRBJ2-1	CASRPSGGPAWEQFF	TGTGCCAGCAGACCTAGCGGGGGGCCGGCATGGGAGCAGTTCTTC
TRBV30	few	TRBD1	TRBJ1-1	CAWSVGQGADTEAFF	TGTGCCTGGAGTGTAGGGCAGGGGGCGGACACTGAAGCTTTCTTT
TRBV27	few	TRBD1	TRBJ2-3	CASSLNRGRDTQYF	TGTGCCAGCAGTTTAAACAGGGGTCGGGATACGCAGTATTTT
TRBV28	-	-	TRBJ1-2	CASSFSGGQFLGYTF	TGTGCCAGCAGTTTTTCGGGGGGCCAATTCCTTGGCTACACCTTC
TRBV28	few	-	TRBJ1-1	CASSFWGNTEAFF	TGTGCCAGCAGTTTCTGGGGCAACACTGAAGCTTTCTTT
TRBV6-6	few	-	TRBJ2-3	CASSYSKQPGDTQYF	TGTGCCAGCAGTTACTCGAAACAGCCCGGAGATACGCAGTATTTT
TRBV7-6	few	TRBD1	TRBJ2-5	CASSRTGGMETQYF	TGTGCCAGCAGCCGGACAGGGGGCATGGAGACCCAGTACTTC
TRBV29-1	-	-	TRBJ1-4	CGLATNEKLFF	TGCGGGCTTGCAACTAATGAAAAACTGTTTTTT
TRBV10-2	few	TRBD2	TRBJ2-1	CASRGLAGYNEQFF	TGCGCCAGCAGGGGACTAGCGGGCTACAATGAGCAGTTCTTC
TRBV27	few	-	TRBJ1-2	CASSLEMGYGYTF	TGTGCCAGCAGTCTGGAGATGGGCTATGGCTACACCTTC
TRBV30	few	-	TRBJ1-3	CAWSDREGNTIYF	TGTGCCTGGAGTGACAGGGAAGGAAACACCATATATTTT
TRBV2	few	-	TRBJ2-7	CASTDSAEAYSYEQYF	TGTGCCAGCACCGACTCGGCGGAGGCATACTCCTACGAGCAGTACTTC
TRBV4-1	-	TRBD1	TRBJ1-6	CASSRAGTGAGSPLHF	TGCGCCAGCAGCCGAGCCGGGACAGGGGCCGGTTCACCCCTCCACTTT
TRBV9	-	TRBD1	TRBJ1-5	CASSDGTGVSQPQHF	TGTGCCAGCAGTGATGGGACAGGGGTTTCTCAGCCCCAGCATTTT
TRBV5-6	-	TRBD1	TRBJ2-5	CASSLDQGDVETQYF	TGTGCCAGCAGCTTGGACCAGGGGGACGTGGAGACCCAGTACTTC
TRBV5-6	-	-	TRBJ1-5	CASSLGSGHLNQPQHF	TGTGCCAGCAGCTTGGGGTCCGGACACCTGAATCAGCCCCAGCATTTT
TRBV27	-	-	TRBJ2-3	CASRSWGIDTQYF	TGTGCCAGCAGATCCTGGGGCATAGATACGCAGTATTTT
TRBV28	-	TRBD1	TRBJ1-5	CASSPQTGSRMPQHF	TGTGCCAGCAGTCCCCAGACAGGGTCCCGAATGCCCCAGCATTTT
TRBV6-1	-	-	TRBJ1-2	CASSETHGVVTYGYTF	TGTGCCAGCAGTGAAACACACGGGGTTGTAACCTATGGCTACACCTTC
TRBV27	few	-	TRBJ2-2	CASSSRTVSSYTGELFF	TGTGCCAGCAGTTCCCGGACAGTCTCAAGTTACACCGGGGAGCTGTTTTTT
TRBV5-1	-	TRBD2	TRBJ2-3	CASSSGLAGGLVTDTQYF	TGCGCCAGCAGCTCCGGACTAGCGGGGGGCCTTGTCACAGATACGCAGTATTTT
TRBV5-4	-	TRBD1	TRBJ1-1	CASSRLGQGAVGTEAFF	TGTGCCAGCAGCCGACTCGGACAGGGGGCTGTGGGCACTGAAGCTTTCTTT